These 16 T cell receptor beta chains originate from one sample sequenced in a study of a mutant IDH1 vaccine in newly diagnosed glioma. The time point is: week 47, end of study. Doses comprised 300 ug of mutant IDH1 20-mer peptide each, plus topical imiquimod. Generated by immunoSEQ multiplex PCR, the TCRdb table keeps only in-frame clones and is missing some. The repertoire includes approximately 56,000 clones, roughly two thirds of them detected once, and around 4.8% sits in the top ten. Antigens for these TCRs are unknown. Material: peripheral blood mononuclear cells (PBMCs), obtained from a glioma patient whose treatment included an IDH1 peptide vaccine. The receptors originated from a man in his forties with glioma. Some clones in this sample may be carry-over from other donors' samples.

This clone appeared once. The chain uses TRBV7-2 and TRBJ1-2; no clear D gene. V gave up 1 base and J gave up 0 bases, with 9 bases separating them. From germline, CDR1 is SGHTA and CDR2 FQGNSA. This CDR3 has 15 residues. The CDR3 region has the DNA TGTGCCAGCAGCTTAGAGTCAGGAACTAACTATGGCTACACCTTC. Translating it yields CASSLESGTNYGYTF.

The chain carries TRBV5-1 and TRBJ2-7; 7 nucleotides line up with TRBD1. CDR1 and CDR2 from the germline V gene are SGHRS and YFSETQ. The CDR3 sequence is 16 residues long. V was clipped by 3 bases and J by 0 bases; unmatched bases: 9. CDR3 protein: CASSSQPGQSSYEQYF. The CDR3, as DNA: TGCGCCAGCAGCTCACAGCCGGGACAGAGCTCCTACGAGCAGTACTTC.

The V gene is TRBV7-8, the J gene TRBJ1-4, with TRBD1 matching 10 bases. V lost 5 bases, J lost 0 bases, and 12 bases stayed unmatched. The CDR3 runs 19 residues. Germline V CDR1 and CDR2: SGHVS, FQNEAQ. The CDR3 sequence is CASSQRDRGLRATNEKLFF. CDR3 in DNA: TGTGCCAGCAGCCAGCGGGACAGGGGCTTACGCGCAACTAATGAAAAACTGTTTTTT.

The chain combines TRBV7-6 with TRBJ1-6; possible D gene TRBD1, 5 bases. The CDR3 extends over 15 amino acids. CDR1 and CDR2 (germline): SGHVS, FNYEAQ. V was trimmed by 1 base and J by 11 bases, leaving 15 bases between them. CDR3 region: CASSLGGQGSTPLHF. DNA of the CDR3: TGTGCCAGCAGCTTAGGCGGGCAGGGAAGCACACCCCTCCACTTT.

CDR3: CASRGESRGVKAFF. The CDR3 bases are TGTGCCAGCAGGGGAGAAAGCAGGGGAGTGAAAGCTTTCTTT. This chain joins TRBV6-6 and TRBJ1-1; D is perhaps TRBD1 (6 bases). The V and J ends lost 6 bases and 9 bases respectively, with 20 bases between them. This CDR3 contains 14 residues. Germline V CDR1 and CDR2: MNHNY, SVGAGI (reference sequence).

The V and J genes are TRBV6-5 and TRBJ2-1; a possible D gene is TRBD1 (5 bases). The CDR3 has 13 residues. V lost 6 bases and J lost 5, with 11 bases in between. The germline gives CDR1 MNHEY, CDR2 SVGAGI. The CDR3 region is CASSPGHDNEQFF. The CDR3, as DNA: TGTGCCAGCAGCCCAGGGCACGACAATGAGCAGTTCTTC.

This chain links TRBV4-1 with TRBJ1-2; TRBD1 matches at 9 bases. Germline V gene data show CDR1 as MGHRA and CDR2 as YSYEKL. The CDR3 contains 15 residues. V was pared by 4 bases and J by 5 bases, with 8 bases of the junction left unmatched. The CDR3 here is CASSPGQGIYYGYTF. The CDR3 region has the DNA TGCGCCAGCAGCCCCGGACAGGGGATTTATTATGGCTACACCTTC.

The V gene is TRBV5-6, the J gene TRBJ1-1, with D maybe TRBD1 (6 bases). V was pared by 0 bases and J by 1 base, with 13 bases between. The CDR3 extends over 16 amino acids. The germline CDR1 and CDR2 sequences are SGHDT and YYEEEE. CDR3 sequence (DNA): TGTGCCAGCAGCTTGGTGGGCGGGGGCCGGAACACTGAAGCTTTCTTT. The encoded protein is CASSLVGGGRNTEAFF. Full variable domain (outside the CDR3, taken from reference TRBV5-6 and TRBJ1-1): DAGVTQSPTHLIKTRGQQVTLRCSPKSGHDTVSWYQQALGQGPQFIFQYYEEEERQRGNFPDRFSGHQFPNYSSELNVNALLLGDSALYLCASSLVGGGRNTEAFFGQGTRLTVV.

J is TRBJ1-2 and V is TRBV19, with TRBD1 matching 8 bases. Germline CDR1 and CDR2: LNHDA and SQIVND (reference sequence). CDR3 size: 15 residues. After removal of 5 bases from V and 4 bases from J, the junction contained 9 bases not matched to a gene. The CDR3 region is CASSLGQAGTYGYTF. The CDR3 region has the DNA TGTGCCAGTAGTTTGGGACAGGCCGGGACCTATGGCTACACCTTC. The variable domain in full, completed from reference TRBV19 and TRBJ1-2, reads DGGITQSPKYLFRKEGQNVTLSCEQNLNHDAMYWYRQDPGQGLRLIYYSQIVNDFQKGDIAEGYSVSREKKESFPLTVTSAQKNPTAFYLCASSLGQAGTYGYTFGSGTRLTVV.

The chain carries TRBV6-5 and TRBJ1-2, with 7 positions matching TRBD1. After removal of 2 bases from V and 1 base from J, the junction contained 1 base not matched to a gene. Germline CDR1 and CDR2: MNHEY and SVGAGI. The CDR3 sequence is 14 residues long. In DNA, the CDR3 is TGTGCCAGCAGTTACGACAGGGATAACTATGGCTACACCTTC. Protein: CASSYDRDNYGYTF.

The rearrangement uses TRBV2 and TRBJ2-7; 7 nucleotides match TRBD1. The V and J ends lost 6 bases and 7 bases, in that order; junction bases with no gene match: 12. The CDR3 is 14 residues long. CDR1 is SNHLY, CDR2 FYNNEI, per germline. CDR3 amino acids: CASRDRTGPREQYF. The CDR3, as DNA: TGTGCCAGCAGGGACAGGACAGGACCGAGGGAGCAGTACTTC.

The genes are TRBV9 and TRBJ2-2; weak D call: TRBD2 (7 bases). Germline CDR1 is SGDLS and CDR2 is YYNGEE. The CDR3 consists of 15 residues. Trimming cost V 0 bases and J 6 bases, with 12 bases left between them. This CDR3 is CASSVAGGAAGELFF. The CDR3 nucleotides read TGTGCCAGCAGCGTAGCGGGGGGCGCAGCCGGGGAGCTGTTTTTT.

This clone was detected a few times. This chain uses TRBV2 with TRBJ1-6; a weak D match, TRBD1 (5 bases). V was pared by 6 bases and J by 3 bases, with 6 bases between. CDR3 length equals 13 residues. The germline V gene encodes CDR1 SNHLY and CDR2 FYNNEI. CDR3 region: CASRGDYNSPLHF. The CDR3 nucleotides are TGTGCCAGCAGGGGGGACTATAATTCACCCCTCCACTTT.

This sequence joins TRBV6-5 and TRBJ1-5; D is uncertain. Trimming stripped 4 bases from V and 6 bases from J, with 13 bases between. Germline CDR1 and CDR2: MNHEY and SVGAGI. The CDR3 loop spans 14 amino acids. The CDR3 sequence is CASSWGGQGQPQHF. CDR3 nucleotide sequence: TGTGCCAGCAGTTGGGGAGGGCAAGGTCAGCCCCAGCATTTT.

This chain joins TRBV14 and TRBJ2-2, with D maybe TRBD1 (5 bases). CDR1 SGHDN and CDR2 FVKESK come from the germline V gene. The V end lost 2 bases, the J end lost 7 bases, and 14 bases lay between the germline ends. The CDR3 is made up of 15 amino acids. This CDR3 is CASSQQGSRGGELFF. The CDR3 DNA sequence: TGTGCCAGCAGCCAACAGGGATCGAGAGGCGGGGAGCTGTTTTTT.

The rearrangement links TRBV2 to TRBJ1-6, with D hard to call. Germline CDR1 is SNHLY and CDR2 is FYNNEI. The CDR3 has 14 amino acids. Trimming shortened V by 11 bases and J by 10 bases, and 21 bases separated the two germline ends. The CDR3 is CAASPWRLVSPLHF. The CDR3 region has the DNA TGTGCCGCCTCCCCGTGGCGGCTTGTGTCACCCCTCCACTTT.